The entry below gives a single T cell receptor beta chain sequence along with its context. Its specificity is unknown. This sample is part of a study of immune cell composition in non-small cell lung cancer. Study results and limitations: About four fifths of squamous and about 30% of adenocarcinoma cases had tumour-associated clones >0.5%. Tumour TCR-beta clonality showed no significant link to smoking pack-years.

Normal lung was taken at the farthest possible site, at least 3 cm from tumour. Only in-frame clones appear in the TCRdb table, and some are missing; sequencing was by immunoSEQ multiplex PCR. The sample has about 6,600 clones, approximately 80% seen once. The CDR3 loop spans 15 amino acids. Germline values: CDR1 GTSNPN, CDR2 SVGIG (reference sequence). Trimming removed 3 bases at V and 5 bases at J, with 17 bases between. This TCR came from a human donor with non-small cell lung cancer. The V gene is TRBV30, the J gene TRBJ2-1, with D possibly being TRBD2 (6 bases). Source material: non-adjacent lung tissue. The CDR3 is CAWRLTSLRNNEQFF. The CDR3 DNA reads TGTGCCTGGAGACTTACTAGCCTGCGAAACAATGAGCAGTTCTTC.